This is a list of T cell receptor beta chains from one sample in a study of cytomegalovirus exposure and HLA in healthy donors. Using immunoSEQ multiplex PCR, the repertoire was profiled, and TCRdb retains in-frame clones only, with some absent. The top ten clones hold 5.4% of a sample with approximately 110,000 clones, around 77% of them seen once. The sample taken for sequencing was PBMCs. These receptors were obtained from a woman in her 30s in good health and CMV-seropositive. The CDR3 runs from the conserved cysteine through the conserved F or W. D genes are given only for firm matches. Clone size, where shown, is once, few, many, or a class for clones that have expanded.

cdr3_nt: TGTGCCAGCAGCTCCAAGGACCGGGGGGGCAGGGACTACGAGCAGTACTTC
cdr3_aa: CASSSKDRGGRDYEQYF
clone_size: once
v_call: TRBV7-3
j_call: TRBJ2-7
d_call: TRBD2

cdr3_nt: TGCGCCAGCAGCCAAGAGGCAGGTAGCACAGATACGCAGTATTTT
cdr3_aa: CASSQEAGSTDTQYF
clone_size: NA
v_call: TRBV4-1
j_call: TRBJ2-3
d_call: NA

cdr3_nt: TGTGCCAGCAGCCCGGGACAGGGGGGAGCTAATGAAAAACTGTTTTTT
cdr3_aa: CASSPGQGGANEKLFF
clone_size: NA
v_call: TRBV5-8
j_call: TRBJ1-4
d_call: TRBD1

cdr3_nt: TGTGCCAGCAGCCCAGGGATTAGGGCCGGGGAGCTGTTTTTT
cdr3_aa: CASSPGIRAGELFF
clone_size: few
v_call: TRBV27
j_call: TRBJ2-2
d_call: NA

cdr3_nt: TGTGCCAGCAGCGGGACAGGCTGGGGAAACACCATATATTTT
cdr3_aa: CASSGTGWGNTIYF
clone_size: NA
v_call: TRBV2
j_call: TRBJ1-3
d_call: TRBD1

cdr3_nt: TGTGCCAGCAGCTTACCGGGACAGGCTTACAATGAGCAGTTCTTC
cdr3_aa: CASSLPGQAYNEQFF
clone_size: NA
v_call: TRBV7-3
j_call: TRBJ2-1
d_call: TRBD1

cdr3_nt: TGTGCCAGCAGTGTTTTTAGCGGGAGCGCAGATACGCAGTATTTT
cdr3_aa: CASSVFSGSADTQYF
clone_size: few
v_call: TRBV6-4
j_call: TRBJ2-3
d_call: TRBD2

cdr3_nt: TGCAGCGTCGCGGGCCGGGCCTATAATGAAGCTTTCTTT
cdr3_aa: CSVAGRAYNEAFF
clone_size: NA
v_call: TRBV29-1
j_call: TRBJ1-1
d_call: NA

cdr3_nt: TGTGCCAGCAGCTTAGCGGACTTACTATTGAACTATGGCTACACCTTC
cdr3_aa: CASSLADLLLNYGYTF
clone_size: NA
v_call: TRBV7-2
j_call: TRBJ1-2
d_call: NA

cdr3_nt: TGCGCCAGCAGCGAGGTGGAGACCCAGTACTTC
cdr3_aa: CASSEVETQYF
clone_size: NA
v_call: TRBV5-1
j_call: TRBJ2-5
d_call: NA

cdr3_nt: TGTGCCAGCAGCTTCTCCAGCGGGAGGGCCAATAAGCAGTTCTTC
cdr3_aa: CASSFSSGRANKQFF
clone_size: NA
v_call: TRBV7-9
j_call: TRBJ2-1
d_call: TRBD2

cdr3_nt: TGTGCCAGCAGCGCCCAACAGGGGGGAAACACTGAAGCTTTCTTT
cdr3_aa: CASSAQQGGNTEAFF
clone_size: once
v_call: TRBV13
j_call: TRBJ1-1
d_call: TRBD1

cdr3_nt: TGTGCCAGCAGAAGGCCGGGACAGGGATACAATGAGCAGTTCTTC
cdr3_aa: CASRRPGQGYNEQFF
clone_size: NA
v_call: TRBV6-1
j_call: TRBJ2-1
d_call: TRBD1

cdr3_nt: TGTGCCAGCGGGGGGGCAGGCACAGATACGCAGTATTTT
cdr3_aa: CASGGAGTDTQYF
clone_size: NA
v_call: TRBV5-5
j_call: TRBJ2-3
d_call: NA

cdr3_nt: TGTGCCAGCAGCTTAGCCGAGCTTATGAACACTGAAGCTTTCTTT
cdr3_aa: CASSLAELMNTEAFF
clone_size: NA
v_call: TRBV7-9
j_call: TRBJ1-1
d_call: NA

cdr3_nt: TGTGCCAGCGGTGACAGATACACTGAAGCTTTCTTT
cdr3_aa: CASGDRYTEAFF
clone_size: few
v_call: TRBV19
j_call: TRBJ1-1
d_call: NA

cdr3_nt: TGCGCCAGCAGCTTGGGGGACAGGGAAGAAAAACTGTTTTTT
cdr3_aa: CASSLGDREEKLFF
clone_size: NA
v_call: TRBV5-1
j_call: TRBJ1-4
d_call: TRBD1

cdr3_nt: TGTGCCAGCAGTAAGACAGGGTTCGGTCAGCCCCAGCATTTT
cdr3_aa: CASSKTGFGQPQHF
clone_size: NA
v_call: TRBV6-5
j_call: TRBJ1-5
d_call: TRBD1

cdr3_nt: TGTGCCACCAGTTATATAGGGGGTTTGGGGACTGAAGCTTTCTTT
cdr3_aa: CATSYIGGLGTEAFF
clone_size: NA
v_call: TRBV15
j_call: TRBJ1-1
d_call: NA

cdr3_nt: TGTGCCAGCAGATTCAGAGGGGGTACAGCTGAAGCTTTCTTT
cdr3_aa: CASRFRGGTAEAFF
clone_size: few
v_call: TRBV2
j_call: TRBJ1-1
d_call: NA

cdr3_nt: TGTGCCAGCAGTTCCAGCGGAACTGAAGCTTTCTTT
cdr3_aa: CASSSSGTEAFF
clone_size: NA
v_call: TRBV6-5
j_call: TRBJ1-1
d_call: NA

cdr3_nt: TGTGCCAGTAGTATGACAAATACTCAGCCCCAGCATTTT
cdr3_aa: CASSMTNTQPQHF
clone_size: NA
v_call: TRBV19
j_call: TRBJ1-5
d_call: NA

cdr3_nt: TGTGCCAGCAGCGCAGTGACAGGTGAAGCTTTCTTT
cdr3_aa: CASSAVTGEAFF
clone_size: NA
v_call: TRBV7-3
j_call: TRBJ1-1
d_call: NA

cdr3_nt: TGCGCCAGCAGTGAGAGGGGGGGCCACGAGACCCAGTACTTC
cdr3_aa: CASSERGGHETQYF
clone_size: NA
v_call: TRBV10-1
j_call: TRBJ2-5
d_call: NA

cdr3_nt: TGTGCCAGCAATGAGCAAGGAGGATCAGATACGCAGTATTTT
cdr3_aa: CASNEQGGSDTQYF
clone_size: NA
v_call: TRBV2
j_call: TRBJ2-3
d_call: NA

cdr3_nt: TGTGCCAGCAGTGAATTTCCTGCAGGGAAGGAGACTGAAGCTTTCTTT
cdr3_aa: CASSEFPAGKETEAFF
clone_size: NA
v_call: TRBV2
j_call: TRBJ1-1
d_call: NA

cdr3_nt: TGTGCCAGCAGTGGACTAGCGGGCGTCTCCTACGAGCAGTACTTC
cdr3_aa: CASSGLAGVSYEQYF
clone_size: NA
v_call: TRBV2
j_call: TRBJ2-7
d_call: TRBD2

cdr3_nt: TGTGCCAGCAGCTTAGCCCCCCGGGAGACCCAGTACTTC
cdr3_aa: CASSLAPRETQYF
clone_size: NA
v_call: TRBV7-6
j_call: TRBJ2-5
d_call: NA

cdr3_nt: TGTGCCAGCAGTGACTCTAGCGGGGGCACAGATACGCAGTATTTT
cdr3_aa: CASSDSSGGTDTQYF
clone_size: NA
v_call: TRBV6-4
j_call: TRBJ2-3
d_call: TRBD2

cdr3_nt: TGTGCCAGCAGCCAAGGAACTAGCGGGGGGATCCACTACAATGAGCAGTTCTTC
cdr3_aa: CASSQGTSGGIHYNEQFF
clone_size: few
v_call: TRBV4-2
j_call: TRBJ2-1
d_call: TRBD2

cdr3_nt: TGTGCCAGCAGTGAACGAGGACAACTCACTGAAGCTTTCTTT
cdr3_aa: CASSERGQLTEAFF
clone_size: NA
v_call: TRBV6-1
j_call: TRBJ1-1
d_call: NA

cdr3_nt: TGTGCCAGCAGTGAGACAGGGGGCCATGGCTACACCTTC
cdr3_aa: CASSETGGHGYTF
clone_size: few
v_call: TRBV6-4
j_call: TRBJ1-2
d_call: TRBD1

cdr3_nt: TGTGCCAGCAGCTCCCGTTTGGGAAACACCATATATTTT
cdr3_aa: CASSSRLGNTIYF
clone_size: NA
v_call: TRBV7-3
j_call: TRBJ1-3
d_call: NA

cdr3_nt: TGTGCCTGGACTGCGCAGGTGGACCAAGAGACCCAGTACTTC
cdr3_aa: CAWTAQVDQETQYF
clone_size: NA
v_call: TRBV30
j_call: TRBJ2-5
d_call: NA

cdr3_nt: TGTGCCATCAGTGAAACGCTAGCGGGAGGGCGCGATGAGCAGTTCTTC
cdr3_aa: CAISETLAGGRDEQFF
clone_size: NA
v_call: TRBV10-3
j_call: TRBJ2-1
d_call: TRBD2

cdr3_nt: TGTGCCAGCAAACTCCACCCCACAGCTGGCTACACCTTC
cdr3_aa: CASKLHPTAGYTF
clone_size: few
v_call: TRBV6-5
j_call: TRBJ1-2
d_call: NA